This TCR beta chain derives from a study of T cells in localized non-small cell lung cancer. Study-level results: Analysis by sequencing included only one tumor region, so heterogeneity remains possible. T cell clonality was highest in uninvolved adjacent lung, above tumor.

Sequenced by immunoSEQ multiplex PCR; TCRdb stores in-frame clones only, minus some. The sample records about 25,000 clones, more than 70% being singletons. For this clone: Its antigen is undetermined.

This CDR3 is 14 amino acids long. V shed 3 bases, J shed 4 bases, and the junction held 3 bases outside the gene matches. CDR1 is SGHAT, CDR2 FQNNGV, per germline. This TCR was sampled from a woman aged 40-69 years with stage III lung adenocarcinoma. Source: peripheral blood mononuclear cells, taken before any cancer treatment. This chain joins TRBV11-2 and TRBJ2-7; 10 bases are a match to TRBD1. The CDR3 loop is CASSFRTGGYEQYF. The CDR3, as DNA: TGTGCCAGCAGCTTTCGGACAGGGGGGTACGAGCAGTACTTC.